This T cell receptor beta chain was documented in a study of cytomegalovirus exposure and HLA in healthy donors. The PCR used 60 Vbeta and 13 Jbeta primers. Using immunoSEQ multiplex PCR, the repertoire was profiled, and TCRdb retains in-frame clones only, with some absent. The sample records 200,000 to 250,000 clones, more than 75% being singletons. Worth noting for this clone: The antigen remains undetermined.

Notes on the study in general: Earlier results showed most TCR beta V segments being productive about 87% or about 30% of the time.

The V segment lost 4 bases and the J segment 5 bases; nucleotides outside the gene matches: 6. This CDR3 is built from 14 residues. Germline CDR1 reads WSHSY; CDR2 reads SAAADI. V and J are TRBV10-2 and TRBJ2-3, with 7 bases that match TRBD2. The sample consisted of PBMCs. This receptor was obtained from a middle-aged woman in good health and CMV-seropositive. The CDR3 loop reads CASSASSGIDTQYF. For the CDR3, the DNA is TGCGCCAGCAGTGCATCTAGCGGAATAGATACGCAGTATTTT.